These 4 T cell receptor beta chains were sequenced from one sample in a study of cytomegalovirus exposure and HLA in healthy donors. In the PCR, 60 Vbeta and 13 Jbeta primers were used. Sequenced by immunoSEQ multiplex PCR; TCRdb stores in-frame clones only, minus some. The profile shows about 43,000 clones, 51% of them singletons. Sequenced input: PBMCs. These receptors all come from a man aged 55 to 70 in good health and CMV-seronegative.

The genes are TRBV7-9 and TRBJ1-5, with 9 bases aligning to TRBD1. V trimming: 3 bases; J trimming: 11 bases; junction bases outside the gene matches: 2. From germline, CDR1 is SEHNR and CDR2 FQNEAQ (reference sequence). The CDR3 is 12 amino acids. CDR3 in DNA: TGTGCCAGCAGCTTTGACAGGGGGGCCCAGCATTTT. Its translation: CASSFDRGAQHF.

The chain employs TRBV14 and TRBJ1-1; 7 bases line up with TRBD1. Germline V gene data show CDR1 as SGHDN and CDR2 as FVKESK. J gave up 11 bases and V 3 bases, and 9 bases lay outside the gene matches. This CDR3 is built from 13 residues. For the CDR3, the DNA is TGTGCCAGCAGCCAGGCAAGGGGGCTCGGGGCTTTCTTT. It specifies CASSQARGLGAFF.

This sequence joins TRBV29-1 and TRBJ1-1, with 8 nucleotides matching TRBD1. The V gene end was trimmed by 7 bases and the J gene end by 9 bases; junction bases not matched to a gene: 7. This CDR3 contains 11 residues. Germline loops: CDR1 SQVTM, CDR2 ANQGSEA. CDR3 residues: CSALDRVKAFF. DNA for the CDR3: TGCAGCGCTCTGGACAGGGTAAAAGCTTTCTTT.

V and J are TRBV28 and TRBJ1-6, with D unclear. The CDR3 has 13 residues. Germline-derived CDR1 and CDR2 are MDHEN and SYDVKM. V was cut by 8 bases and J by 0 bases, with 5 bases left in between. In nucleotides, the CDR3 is TGTGCCAGCCTAAGCTCCTATAATTCACCCCTCCACTTT. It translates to CASLSSYNSPLHF.